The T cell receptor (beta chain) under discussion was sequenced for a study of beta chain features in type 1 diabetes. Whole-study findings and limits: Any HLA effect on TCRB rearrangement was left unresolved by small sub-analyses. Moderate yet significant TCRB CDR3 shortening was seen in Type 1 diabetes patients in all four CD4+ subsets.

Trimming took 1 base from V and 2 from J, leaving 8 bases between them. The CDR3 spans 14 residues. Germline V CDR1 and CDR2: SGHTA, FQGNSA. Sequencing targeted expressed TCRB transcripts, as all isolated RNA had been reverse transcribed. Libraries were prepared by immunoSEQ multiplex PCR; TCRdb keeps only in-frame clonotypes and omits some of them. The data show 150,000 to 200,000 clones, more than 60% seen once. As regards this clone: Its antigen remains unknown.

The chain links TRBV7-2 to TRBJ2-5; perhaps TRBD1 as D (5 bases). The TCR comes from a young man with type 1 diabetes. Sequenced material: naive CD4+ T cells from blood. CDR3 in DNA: TGTGCCAGCAGCTTAGGGACAACGCAAGAGACCCAGTACTTC. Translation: CASSLGTTQETQYF.